These 14 T cell receptor beta chains share one sample of origin, sequenced in a study of blood T cell repertoires in COVID-19. TCRdb keeps only in-frame clones here, not all; method: immunoSEQ multiplex PCR. Of approximately 220,000 clones listed, over 70% are singletons. The sequenced material came from peripheral blood. These receptors were taken from a woman aged 45 to 65 with acute or convalescent COVID-19.

The rearrangement uses TRBV21-1 and TRBJ1-3; TRBD1 is the table's D call and was not checked against the DNA. TRBV21-1 is a pseudogene. The CDR3 has 15 residues. CDR3 loop: CARVNRGLAGNTIYF. CDR3 in DNA: TGTGCCAGGGTAAACAGGGGGCTGGCTGGAAACACCATATATTTT.

The chain employs TRBV4-2 and TRBJ1-4, with D possibly being TRBD1 (6 bases). The V gene lost 0 bases and the J gene lost 0 bases, with 11 bases spanning the gap. This CDR3 has 17 residues. Germline CDR1 LGHNA, CDR2 YNFKEQ. The CDR3, as DNA: TGTGCCAGCAGCCAAGATCTGGCAGGGGCAACTAATGAAAAACTGTTTTTT. It encodes CASSQDLAGATNEKLFF.

The chain combines TRBV3-1 (or the pseudogene TRBV3-2) with TRBJ2-4; D unresolved. Germline values: CDR1 LGHDT, CDR2 YNNKEL (reference sequence). Trimming pared 0 bases from V and 0 bases from J, leaving 6 bases between. The CDR3 contains 15 residues. CDR3 DNA sequence: TGTGCCAGCAGCCAAGACGAGATAGCCAAAAACATTCAGTACTTC. It yields the protein CASSQDEIAKNIQYF.

This chain connects TRBV6-5 to TRBJ2-5; TRBD1 matches 7 bases. This CDR3 comprises 12 residues. The ends lost 10 bases at V and 3 bases at J; junction bases unmatched: 5. Germline V gives CDR1 MNHEY, CDR2 SVGAGI. CDR3 in amino acids: CATSQGKETQYF. In nucleotides, the CDR3 is TGTGCCACCTCACAGGGGAAAGAGACCCAGTACTTC.

This clone was counted between two and nine times. This CDR3 is also generated by other DNA sequences in the sample. V gene TRBV3-1 (or the pseudogene TRBV3-2) combines with J gene TRBJ1-5, with D unresolved. Trimming left V 0 bases short and J 4 bases short, with 7 bases between. This CDR3 region has 14 residues. CDR1 LGHDT and CDR2 YNNKEL come from the germline V gene (reference sequence). The CDR3 region has the DNA TGTGCCAGCAGCCAAGATCGGGGAAATCAGCCCCAGCATTTT. Its protein is CASSQDRGNQPQHF.

The J gene is TRBJ2-5, the V gene TRBV5-1; 10 nucleotides match TRBD2. Germline V gene sequence: CDR1 SGHRS, CDR2 YFSETQ. The CDR3 is 15 residues long. J gave up 4 bases and V 7 bases, and 10 bases lay outside the gene matches. The CDR3 spells CASSNLAGDPETQYF. CDR3 DNA: TGCGCCAGCTCTAATCTAGCGGGAGATCCAGAGACCCAGTACTTC.

The V call is TRBV13, the J call TRBJ2-7, with a tentative D call TRBD2 (5 bases). The CDR3 covers 15 residues. CDR1 is PRHDT, CDR2 FYEKMQ, per germline (reference sequence). Trimming left V 2 bases short and J 3 bases short, with 14 bases between. DNA for the CDR3: TGTGCCAGCAGCTTAAGGGAGTCCTACCGCTACGAGCAGTACTTC. Amino acid sequence: CASSLRESYRYEQYF.

The chain couples TRBV30 to TRBJ2-7, with 9 bases that match TRBD2. CDR3 length: 14 residues. CDR1 GTSNPN and CDR2 SVGIG come from the germline V gene (reference sequence). V shed 5 bases, J shed 5 bases, and the junction held 10 bases outside the gene matches. This chain's CDR3 is CAWVGLANPHEQYF. CDR3 sequence (DNA): TGTGCCTGGGTCGGACTAGCGAACCCCCACGAGCAGTACTTC.

This clone was detected once. CDR3 in amino acids: CASSTFLAPGEQYF. CDR3 DNA: TGTGCCAGCAGCACTTTTCTAGCTCCCGGCGAGCAGTACTTC. The chain carries TRBV5-4 and TRBJ2-7, with D possibly being TRBD2 (5 bases). Germline V gene data show CDR1 as SGHNT and CDR2 as YYREEE (reference sequence). V lost 4 bases and J 6 bases, leaving 17 bases between the germline ends. CDR3 length: 14 residues.

The chain carries TRBV19 and TRBJ2-1; a weak D match, TRBD2 (6 bases). The CDR3 totals 15 residues. Germline lookup yields CDR1 LNHDA and CDR2 SQIVND (reference sequence). V was trimmed by 2 bases and J by 7 bases, leaving 15 bases between them. The CDR3: CASSINGGGFNEQFF. The CDR3 DNA follows: TGTGCCAGTAGTATAAACGGGGGAGGATTTAATGAGCAGTTCTTC.

The rearrangement links TRBV30 to TRBJ2-1, with TRBD2 matching over 15 bases. With 2 bases clipped from V and 9 bases from J, the junction kept 2 bases outside the gene matches. CDR3 length: 14 residues. Germline-derived CDR1 and CDR2 are GTSNPN and SVGIG (reference sequence). CDR3 amino acids: CAWSRTSGRGEQFF. For the CDR3, the DNA is TGTGCCTGGAGTCGGACTAGCGGGAGGGGTGAGCAGTTCTTC.

The CDR3 sequence: CAWSVIGGTEAFF. The CDR3 DNA sequence: TGTGCCTGGAGTGTTATTGGCGGAACTGAAGCTTTCTTT. The chain has TRBV30 and TRBJ1-1; D gene ambiguous. The germline V gene has CDR1 GTSNPN and CDR2 SVGIG (reference sequence). Trimming stripped 0 bases from V and 5 bases from J, with 10 bases between. There are 13 residues in the CDR3.

This chain uses TRBV5-1 with TRBJ2-5, with 8 bases aligning to TRBD1. The V segment lost 4 bases and the J segment 3 bases; nucleotides outside the gene matches: 5. The CDR3 is 14 residues long. Germline loops: CDR1 SGHRS, CDR2 YFSETQ. The CDR3 DNA is TGCGCCAGCAGCCTCAGGGGGCTGGAAGAGACCCAGTACTTC. It encodes CASSLRGLEETQYF.

The rearrangement links TRBV19 to TRBJ2-7; 8 nucleotides match TRBD2. The V and J ends lost 5 bases and 2 bases, in that order; junction bases with no gene match: 8. Germline CDR1 LNHDA, CDR2 SQIVND (reference sequence). The CDR3 has 15 amino acids. CDR3 DNA: TGTGCCAGTAGTCCCTCGGCGGGAGGCCCCTACGAGCAGTACTTC. Encoded protein: CASSPSAGGPYEQYF.